This record looks at one TCR beta chain sequence and its context. No antigen is known for it. This sample stems from a study of long-term antiretroviral therapy in people with HIV. Study-wide results and caveats: Repertoires from HIV showed CDR3 length ranges narrower than those of controls.

Germline V gene lookup returns CDR1 MNHNY and CDR2 SVGAGI (reference sequence). The CDR3 spans 13 residues. V lost 2 bases and J lost 4; bases outside the gene matches: 1. At survey level, the immunoSEQ assay was run in its v3.0 version. This table comes from immunoSEQ multiplex PCR, and its TCRdb copy is limited to in-frame clones, with some not included. In the table there are more than 15,000 clones, about 94% of which are singletons. This material consisted of unsorted PBMCs, taken 6 to 6.5 years after starting antiretroviral therapy. The chain has TRBV6-6 and TRBJ1-1; 7 nucleotides align to TRBD1. This TCR was recovered from a woman aged 50 to 60 with HIV. The CDR3 region is CASSYNRGTEAFF. The CDR3 bases are TGTGCCAGCAGTTACAACAGGGGCACTGAAGCTTTCTTT.